This T cell receptor (beta chain) was observed in a study of cytomegalovirus exposure and HLA in healthy donors (dated by TCRdb to about 2017). General notes on the study: An earlier analysis of approximately 640 of the donors reported 250 to 350 Gb of sequence data and 117 million unique TCR beta sequences from some 180 million T cells. An early release covering some 640 HLA-typed donors comprised roughly 300 gigabases of sequencing data and around 86 million unique TCR sequences. Among the roughly 410 genotyped donors, roughly 80% belonged to the genetic ancestry cluster associated with self-reported Caucasian donors. The study was designed to test whether signatures of past pathogen exposure could be identified by cataloging public T cell receptors. The study profiled the T cell repertoires of some 610 subjects by immunosequencing and related them to cytomegalovirus serostatus. Besides the first cohort of under 700 subjects, a separate validation cohort made up of some 110 different subjects was used. High-throughput TCR immunosequencing, statistical association of individual TCRs with disease status, and machine learning were combined to predict cytomegalovirus infection status. In a later analysis, previously published TCR beta repertoires from fewer than 750 donors were re-analyzed and high-resolution HLA genotyping was added so that TCR occurrence patterns could be studied. The later analysis used no new phenotypic data to find candidate immune exposures, relying instead on TCR beta sequences and their occurrence across donors. An earlier analysis of some 500 of the donors applied high-throughput TCR beta sequencing to assess whether each TCR beta V gene segment acted as functional or pseudogenic. Donor age, sex, ethnicity and CMV serostatus were collected together with the repertoire data. In a later genetic analysis, genome-wide SNP genotypes for about 60% of the 666 donors were used, and that subset was treated as a discovery cohort. Every repertoire in the discovery cohort had been generated on one and the same sequencing platform. Both class I and class II loci were covered by HLA typing, at four-digit resolution. Typing coverage varied by locus: about 620-640 donors for A, B, C, DRB1 and DQB1; roughly 510 for DQA1; more than 600 for DPA1; some 470 for DPB1. Roughly five DR-DQ haplotypes were treated as single units for association and clustering because of strong linkage in the cohort. On average, about 200,000 unique TCR beta nucleotide sequences were sequenced per donor among fewer than 500 genotyped donors of the cohort, with roughly 18% of those sequences being non-productive.

Regarding this clone: Its recognized antigen is unknown. Base-call qualities are not available, and no considerably larger clone is one nucleotide away.

Findings and caveats that apply to the study as a whole: The earlier analysis of a few hundred of the donors excluded about 16 rarely observed V segments, including chromosome 9 orphons, because counts were too low. Roughly uniform sequencing depth across donors was assumed in presence/absence analyses, although this assumption may not hold. Compared with the approximately 700-donor mean, donors in an Asian-associated ancestry cluster had fewer N-insertions in productive TCRs, according to a later genetic analysis. An association between a missense DCLRE1C variant and V-gene and J-gene trimming of TCR beta chains was found in a later genetic analysis and replicated in an independent cohort. A total of 150 to 200 TCR beta chains were listed by the study as associated with cytomegalovirus. Immune exposure information for the cohort was limited to CMV serostatus. In this cohort, only TCR beta chains were sequenced, and detectable features were limited by the absence of alpha or paired-chain data. A later analysis associated 16,951 TCR beta sequences with specific HLA alleles at a false discovery rate of 0.05. A further reported finding was that TCR beta sequences accurately predicted the HLA-A and HLA-B alleles for most subjects in the first cohort. Compared with equally common non-associated chains, HLA-associated TCR beta chains in a later analysis were more clonally expanded and had lower generation probabilities. According to the authors, the approach could potentially be generalized to other disease states and immunological phenotypes. Three of the identified cytomegalovirus-associated TCR beta chains were confirmed in vitro to be specific for cytomegalovirus antigens. The classifier was reported to diagnose cytomegalovirus status with high specificity and sensitivity in both the original cohort and the validation cohort. Linkage disequilibrium might explain the correlated functional status among segregating V segments, but an unknown experimental factor could not be ruled out. A later analysis found that most CMV-associated TCR beta chains appeared HLA-restricted, with HLA associations seemingly driven largely by CMV exposure. An earlier analysis of approximately 570 of the donors showed that most TCR beta V segments appeared in productive rearrangements either about 87% or about 30% of the time, which broadly matched IMGT annotations. When HLA alleles, especially DR and DQ, strongly co-occurred, attributing TCR associations to individual alleles was difficult. Most TCR sequences were seen in very few donors, while some public TCRs were found in many individuals. The sequencing pipeline was judged likely to have produced a cluster of highly shared sequence variants as a technical artifact. Because some donors lacked HLA typing at each locus, the association tests relied only on the typed subset. A later analysis reported that several top co-occurrence clusters appeared linked to parvovirus B19, influenza, CMV and Epstein-Barr virus. According to a later analysis, TCR association rates differed among HLA loci, with DRB1 alleles showing the most associated TCRs and HLA-C alleles showing the fewest. Because the 87-base-pair reads could not distinguish some IMGT-functional V segments, including TRBV6-2 and TRBV6-3, those segments were excluded.

Library preparation employed the immunoSEQ multiplex PCR assay. For the multiplex PCR, a mixture combining 60 forward primers for TCR Vbeta segments and 13 reverse primers for TCR Jbeta segments was used. A multiplex PCR assay on genomic DNA amplified the CDR3 region of rearranged TCR beta genes. The amplified TCR beta libraries were sequenced on the Illumina HiSeq System as 87-base-pair reads. The paper's data handling went like this. In a later analysis, some 80 million unique TCR beta chains were counted across the roughly 700 repertoires, and around 11 million of these chains were shared by at least two donors. To remove PCR and sequencing errors, raw reads were error-corrected and collapsed into unique sequences using a nearest-neighbor algorithm that merged closely related sequences. To assign V, D and J gene segments, CDR3 sequences were aligned to IMGT reference sequences. For a sequence to be retained, a match of at least six nucleotides was required to both a V gene segment and a J gene segment. Rearrangements were classified as productive when the CDR3 lacked stop codons and remained in frame with V and J, and all other rearrangements were classified as non-productive. CDR3 was defined by IMGT convention, running from the second conserved V-encoded cysteine to the conserved J-encoded phenylalanine. The earlier analysis of about 570 of the donors excluded any sequence lacking an unambiguous match to a single V gene segment. In an earlier analysis of several hundred of the donors, V segments were called functional above 56.7% productive rearrangements and were called segregating when the between-donor standard deviation exceeded 5%. A statistical classification framework was built for diagnosing cytomegalovirus status from the catalog of TCR beta chain sequences. In a later analysis, TCR nucleotide sequences were compared against IMGT/GENE-DB human TR gene sequences so that V and J genes could be assigned. The TCRdist pipeline was used in a later analysis to assign CDR3 sequences and most-parsimonious VDJ recombination scenarios. In a later analysis, each TCR beta chain was defined by its CDR3 amino acid sequence together with its V-gene family, and reads lacking a unique V-gene family were excluded. In a later analysis, around 600 highly shared, low-generation-probability nucleotide sequences were removed to address suspected cross-contamination and a sequencing artifact. A later analysis calculated a clonal expansion index for each public chain from normalized within-repertoire ranks of inferred template counts. A later analysis computed generation probabilities with a VDJ recombination model fitted to out-of-frame rearrangements, and checked the results against IGoR. In a later analysis, TCR-TCR, TCR-HLA and TCR-CMV co-occurrence was scored with hypergeometric tests, and a repertoire-size bias correction was applied to TCR pairs. To estimate false discovery rates, a later analysis permuted the HLA or CMV assignments 20 times. In a later analysis, co-occurring TCRs were grouped using DBSCAN, and TCRdist sequence similarity was added for clustering within HLA-allele-positive subsets. Repertoires with fewer than 30,000 or more than 120,000 public chains, plus five repertoires with anomalous nucleotide sharing, were excluded from co-occurrence clustering. TCRdb's version of the immuneACCESS table is confined to in-frame rearrangements and falls short of the full clone set. An unresolved V gene accounts for under half of the shortfall where checked; the remainder is of unknown origin. From that table come the V and J calls and clone size; the DNA was used to work out D and trimming. This sample gives 75,000 to 90,000 clones in total; around four fifths of them show up just once. The ten most abundant clones make up approximately 8.9% of the sample.

V is pared back by 1 base and J by 1 base, with 4 bases lying between the germline termini. As encoded in the germline V gene (reference sequence), CDR1 is MNHEY while CDR2 is SMNVEV. The CDR3, cysteine through phenylalanine, is 13 amino acids long. The entry retains the CDR3 DNA only, 39 bases that are in frame from base 1. The cohort was made up of approximately 670 healthy bone marrow donors. All cohort members were sampled while nominally healthy, although unrecorded immune exposures were likely present. The donor tested CMV seropositive, placing the donor among the 290 or so seropositive members of the cohort. A peripheral blood sample was provided by each donor, and peripheral blood mononuclear cells were used for TCR beta sequencing. Genomic DNA extraction from the blood cell samples was performed with the Qiagen DNeasy Blood Extraction Kit.

Here the chain combines TRBV27 and TRBJ1-1; the D segment cannot be called with confidence. The clonotype comes from a woman aged 40 to 50 in good health and CMV-seropositive. The sequencing sample was made of PBMCs. The CDR3 region has the sequence CASSLWPNTEAFF. The nucleotides are TGTGCCAGCAGTTTATGGCCGAACACTGAAGCTTTCTTT.